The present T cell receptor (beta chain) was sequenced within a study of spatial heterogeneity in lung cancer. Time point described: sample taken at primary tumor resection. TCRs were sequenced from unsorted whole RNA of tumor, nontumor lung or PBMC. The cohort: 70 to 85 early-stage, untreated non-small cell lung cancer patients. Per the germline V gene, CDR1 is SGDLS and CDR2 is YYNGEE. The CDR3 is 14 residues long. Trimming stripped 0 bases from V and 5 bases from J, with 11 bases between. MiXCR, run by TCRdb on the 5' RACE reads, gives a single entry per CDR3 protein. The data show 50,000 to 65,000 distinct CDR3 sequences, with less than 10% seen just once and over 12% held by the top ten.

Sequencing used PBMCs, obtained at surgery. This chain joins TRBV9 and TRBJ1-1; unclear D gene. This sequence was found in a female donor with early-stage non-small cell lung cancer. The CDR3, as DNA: TGTGCCAGCAGCGTAGTCAACGAGGGAACTGAAGCTTTCTTT. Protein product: CASSVVNEGTEAFF.